The 32 T cell receptor beta chains given below trace back to one sample, sequenced in a study of cytomegalovirus exposure and HLA in healthy donors. The PCR had 60 Vbeta and 13 Jbeta primers. Using immunoSEQ multiplex PCR, the repertoire was profiled, and TCRdb retains in-frame clones only, with some absent. The sample carries some 65,000 clones, 75% recorded once. The specimen was PBMCs. The receptors derive from a woman aged 40 to 50 in good health and CMV-seropositive.

The chain employs TRBV29-1 and TRBJ2-7; perhaps TRBD2 as D (6 bases). CDR1 is SQVTM and CDR2 is ANQGSEA in the germline V gene. Trimming shortened V by 5 bases and J by 0 bases, and 14 bases separated the two germline ends. This CDR3 is built from 14 residues. The CDR3 reads CSVRRDLSSYEQYF. The CDR3 DNA reads TGCAGCGTTCGAAGGGACTTAAGCTCCTACGAGCAGTACTTC.

V is TRBV30 and J is TRBJ1-2; unclear D gene. V was clipped by 2 bases and J by 7 bases, with 11 bases between them. CDR1 GTSNPN and CDR2 SVGIG come from the germline V gene (reference sequence). This CDR3 comprises 12 residues. This chain's CDR3 is CAWSSTESGYTF. The CDR3 DNA reads TGTGCCTGGAGTTCCACTGAATCTGGCTACACCTTC.

This clone was seen just once. The chain has TRBV6-4 and TRBJ2-3; 9 bases match TRBD2. The CDR3 runs 16 residues. The germline V gene has CDR1 MRHNA and CDR2 SNTAGT. The trim removed 5 bases at V and 5 bases at J, leaving 11 bases unmatched. DNA of the CDR3: TGTGCCAGCAGTCCCCGGGGACTAGCTCACCTAGATACGCAGTATTTT. This sequence encodes CASSPRGLAHLDTQYF.

The chain links TRBV9 to TRBJ2-4; no clear D. The CDR3 is 13 residues long. From germline, CDR1 is SGDLS and CDR2 YYNGEE. V shed 0 bases and J shed 5 bases, with 6 bases lying between them. The CDR3 nucleotides read TGTGCCAGCAGCGTAGGACACGAAAACATTCAGTACTTC. Translating gives CASSVGHENIQYF. The whole variable domain, remainder taken from reference TRBV9 and TRBJ2-4, is DSGVTQTPKHLITATGQRVTLRCSPRSGDLSVYWYQQSLDQGLQFLIQYYNGEERAKGNILERFSAQQFPDLHSELNLSSLELGDSALYFCASSVGHENIQYFGAGTRLSVL.

The chain links TRBV6-5 to TRBJ1-1; D remains ambiguous. Trimming took off 0 bases at V and 0 bases at J, with 8 bases between the two ends. Germline CDR1 MNHEY, CDR2 SVGAGI. This CDR3 has 15 residues. The CDR3 region is CASSYSAGLNTEAFF. CDR3 coding DNA: TGTGCCAGCAGTTACTCGGCAGGCCTGAACACTGAAGCTTTCTTT.

The V gene is TRBV12-5, the J gene TRBJ2-7; D possibly corresponds to TRBD2 (6 bases). V was cut by 6 bases and J by 0 bases, with 21 bases left in between. Germline assignment: CDR1 LGHNT and CDR2 FRNRAP. CDR3 length: 17 residues. CDR3 DNA: TGTGCTAGTGGGAACCACAAGTTGGGGGGTGGCTCCTACGAGCAGTACTTC. It translates to CASGNHKLGGGSYEQYF.

This chain connects TRBV7-2 to TRBJ2-3; perhaps TRBD2 as D (5 bases). The V end was cut by 1 base, the J end by 4 bases, with 12 bases between. Germline V gene sequence: CDR1 SGHTA, CDR2 FQGNSA. This CDR3 spans 15 amino acids. The chain's CDR3 is CASSLVSSFPDTQYF. In DNA, the CDR3 is TGTGCCAGCAGCTTAGTGTCTAGCTTCCCAGATACGCAGTATTTT.

V and J are TRBV7-6 and TRBJ2-5; the D gene is possibly TRBD2 (5 bases). CDR1 and CDR2 (germline): SGHVS, FNYEAQ. The CDR3 contains 14 residues. V lost 1 base and J 2 bases, leaving 8 bases between the germline ends. The CDR3 DNA reads as TGTGCCAGCAGCTTAGATAGCGCACAAGAGACCCAGTACTTC. Amino acids: CASSLDSAQETQYF.

A few counts support this clone. The CDR3 DNA reads as TGTGCCAGCTCACAAGGACAGGGATCGCGAGAGCAGTACTTC. It translates to CASSQGQGSREQYF. The chain has TRBV18 and TRBJ2-7; 8 bases agree with TRBD1. This CDR3 has 14 amino acids. J lost 7 bases, V lost 4 bases, and 9 bases had no gene match. Germline V gene data show CDR1 as KGHSH and CDR2 as LQKENI.

The chain recombines TRBV19 with TRBJ2-2; 14 nucleotides agree with TRBD2. CDR1 and CDR2 from the germline V gene are LNHDA and SQIVND (reference sequence). The V gene end was trimmed by 8 bases and the J gene end by 1 base; junction bases not matched to a gene: 9. The CDR3 extends over 18 amino acids. CDR3 sequence reads: CASSRFGTSGRNTGELFF. The CDR3, as DNA: TGTGCCAGTTCGAGGTTCGGGACTAGCGGGAGGAACACCGGGGAGCTGTTTTTT.

The chain combines TRBV28 with TRBJ2-7, with 9 bases that match TRBD1. CDR1 is MDHEN, CDR2 SYDVKM, per germline. CDR3 length equals 13 residues. The V segment lost 8 bases and the J segment 3 bases; nucleotides outside the gene matches: 5. CDR3 loop: CASGSGQGYEQYF. The CDR3 bases are TGTGCCAGCGGGTCGGGACAGGGCTACGAGCAGTACTTC.

This sequence joins TRBV5-5 and TRBJ2-2; D is perhaps TRBD2 (5 bases). Deletions cut 2 bases from V and 7 bases from J, with 9 bases between. CDR1 is SGHKS, CDR2 YYEKEE, per germline (reference sequence). This CDR3 is 13 amino acids long. CDR3 sequence: CASSFYRDGELFF. In DNA, the CDR3 is TGTGCCAGCAGCTTTTATCGGGACGGGGAGCTGTTTTTT.

This clone was detected only a few times. This chain connects TRBV5-1 to TRBJ1-2; 12 nucleotides align to TRBD1. V lost 3 bases to trimming and J lost 8 bases; unmatched junction nucleotides: 11. In germline, CDR1 is SGHRS, CDR2 YFSETQ. The CDR3 runs 16 residues. Written as DNA, the CDR3 is TGCGCCAGCAGCTGGAGTCCGGGACAGGGGGCAGGGGGCTACACCTTC. Amino acid sequence: CASSWSPGQGAGGYTF.

The rearrangement uses TRBV10-3 and TRBJ2-7; TRBD2 agrees at 12 bases. The J segment lost 5 bases and the V segment lost 0 bases, leaving 8 bases of the junction unmatched. Per the germline V gene, CDR1 is ENHRY and CDR2 is SYGVKD. This CDR3 has 17 amino acids. CDR3 region: CAISESRTSGAEDEQYF. As DNA, the CDR3 is TGTGCCATCAGTGAGTCGCGGACTAGCGGGGCCGAGGACGAGCAGTACTTC.

The chain couples TRBV28 to TRBJ1-2; 10 nucleotides align to TRBD1. Germline-derived CDR1 and CDR2 are MDHEN and SYDVKM. The CDR3 runs 16 residues. The V segment lost 6 bases and the J segment 0 bases; nucleotides outside the gene matches: 7. This chain's CDR3 is CASSRTGGLANYGYTF. The CDR3, as DNA: TGTGCCAGCAGCCGGACAGGGGGATTAGCTAACTATGGCTACACCTTC.

The genes are TRBV27 and TRBJ1-4; D is possibly TRBD1 (5 bases). V dropped 3 bases and J dropped 8 bases, with 13 bases sitting between them. This CDR3 is built from 14 residues. Germline CDR1 reads MNHEY; CDR2 reads SMNVEV (reference sequence). Written as DNA, the CDR3 is TGTGCCAGCAGTTTGTCTCAGGGTCGGGAAAAACTGTTTTTT. This gives the protein CASSLSQGREKLFF.

V gene TRBV5-8 combines with J gene TRBJ2-5; 11 nucleotides line up with TRBD1. The CDR3 covers 15 residues. Germline V lookup: CDR1 SGHTS, CDR2 YDEGEE. J gave up 4 bases and V 0 bases, and 2 bases lay outside the gene matches. The CDR3 protein is CASSLEDRGPETQYF. The CDR3 region has the DNA TGTGCCAGCAGCTTGGAGGACAGGGGGCCAGAGACCCAGTACTTC.

The chain recombines TRBV15 with TRBJ1-4, with a tentative D call TRBD1 (6 bases). V was clipped by 1 base and J by 8 bases, with 20 bases between them. The CDR3 runs 17 residues. Germline V lookup: CDR1 LNHNV, CDR2 YYDKDF (reference sequence). CDR3 in DNA: TGTGCCACCAGCAGAGGCTCTCGACAGGTCTTGGGCGAAAAACTGTTTTTT. Encoded protein: CATSRGSRQVLGEKLFF.

This chain links TRBV7-2 with TRBJ1-1; D is possibly TRBD1 (6 bases). The CDR3 totals 15 residues. V was clipped by 5 bases and J by 0 bases, with 13 bases between them. Germline CDR1 SGHTA, CDR2 FQGNSA. This chain's CDR3 is CASSPRGVMNTEAFF. Written as DNA, the CDR3 is TGTGCCAGCAGCCCCAGGGGTGTCATGAACACTGAAGCTTTCTTT.

The V gene is TRBV19, the J gene TRBJ2-7, with D possibly being TRBD2 (6 bases). Germline V CDR1 and CDR2: LNHDA, SQIVND (reference sequence). This CDR3 is built from 14 residues. V was pared by 7 bases and J by 6 bases, with 19 bases between. CDR3 amino acids: CASTPGGVGGEQYF. Written as DNA, the CDR3 is TGTGCCAGTACCCCAGGTGGGGTCGGGGGCGAGCAGTACTTC.

This chain links TRBV28 with TRBJ1-5; TRBD1 matches at 7 bases. J lost 7 bases, V lost 11 bases, and 11 bases had no gene match. The germline CDR1 and CDR2 sequences are MDHEN and SYDVKM. The CDR3 covers 13 residues. The DNA for the CDR3 is TGTGCCGTCATGACAGGGCATAGACAGCCCCAGCATTTT. Translated: CAVMTGHRQPQHF.

The count of this clone is one. V is TRBV5-1 and J is TRBJ1-6; TRBD1 is a possible D gene (6 bases). The CDR3 has 17 residues. Looked up from germline, CDR1 is SGHRS and CDR2 is YFSETQ. Trimming removed 6 bases at V and 5 bases at J, with 21 bases between. The CDR3 DNA reads TGCGCCAGCACCTCTGGACAGTTCCCCGGCCATAATTCACCCCTCCACTTT. As protein: CASTSGQFPGHNSPLHF.

This clone showed up just once. The rearrangement links TRBV6-6 to TRBJ1-5; TRBD1 agrees at 7 bases. The CDR3 is made up of 14 amino acids. Per germline, CDR1 MNHNY and CDR2 SVGAGI (reference sequence). V lost 7 bases to trimming and J lost 0 bases; unmatched junction nucleotides: 3. The CDR3 DNA is TGTGCCAGCACGGGACAGACTAGCAATCAGCCCCAGCATTTT. Residues: CASTGQTSNQPQHF.

The V and J genes are TRBV7-2 and TRBJ1-5; D is undetermined. The CDR3 covers 15 residues. In germline, CDR1 is SGHTA, CDR2 FQGNSA. The V end lost 1 base, the J end lost 3 bases, and 10 bases lay between the germline ends. CDR3 region: CASSLVGTDNQPQHF. The CDR3, as DNA: TGTGCCAGCAGCTTAGTAGGAACAGACAATCAGCCCCAGCATTTT.

The chain recombines TRBV9 with TRBJ2-5; 9 nucleotides match TRBD1. The CDR3 runs to 15 residues. The V gene's germline CDR1 is SGDLS and CDR2 YYNGEE. After removal of 5 bases from V and 5 bases from J, the junction contained 10 bases not matched to a gene. Written as DNA, the CDR3 is TGTGCCAGCAGTTTTACAGGGGGCGCGGAGGAGACCCAGTACTTC. Its protein product is CASSFTGGAEETQYF.

This chain joins TRBV9 and TRBJ1-1; D uncertain. CDR1 and CDR2 from the germline V gene are SGDLS and YYNGEE. V was trimmed by 0 bases and J by 11 bases, leaving 14 bases between them. The CDR3 runs 13 residues. In nucleotides, the CDR3 is TGTGCCAGCAGCGTAGGTTCAGGATCCGAGGCTTTCTTT. Its protein product is CASSVGSGSEAFF.

The chain carries TRBV7-2 and TRBJ2-7, with TRBD1 matching 10 bases. This CDR3 contains 15 residues. Germline CDR1 is SGHTA and CDR2 is FQGNSA. After removal of 3 bases from V and 3 bases from J, the junction contained 5 bases not matched to a gene. CDR3 coding DNA: TGTGCCAGCAGCTTTTCCGGGACAGGGGACTACGAGCAGTACTTC. Protein: CASSFSGTGDYEQYF.

The gene calls are TRBV5-1 and TRBJ2-1, with 11 bases aligning to TRBD1. From germline, CDR1 is SGHRS and CDR2 YFSETQ. The CDR3 sequence is 15 residues long. J lost 4 bases, V lost 4 bases, and 4 bases had no gene match. The CDR3 coding sequence is TGCGCCAGCAGCGGGGGGACAGGGGGGTACAATGAGCAGTTCTTC. It is translated as CASSGGTGGYNEQFF.

The chain recombines TRBV6-5 with TRBJ1-1, with D possibly matching TRBD1 (6 bases). Trimming left V 0 bases short and J 8 bases short, with 13 bases between. The CDR3 has 14 amino acids. CDR1 and CDR2 from the germline V gene are MNHEY and SVGAGI. CDR3 sequence reads: CASSYSRGGKEAFF. CDR3 nucleotides: TGTGCCAGCAGTTACTCGAGAGGGGGAAAGGAAGCTTTCTTT.

The chain couples TRBV5-6 to TRBJ1-4; 12 positions match TRBD1. The trim removed 1 base at V and 2 bases at J, leaving 6 bases unmatched. Germline values: CDR1 SGHDT, CDR2 YYEEEE. This CDR3 comprises 18 residues. The CDR3 region is CASSLWRDRGRTNEKLFF. CDR3 DNA: TGTGCCAGCAGCTTGTGGCGGGACAGGGGGCGTACTAATGAAAAACTGTTTTTT.

This rearrangement joins TRBV6-4 to TRBJ2-5, with 9 bases lining up with TRBD1. The V and J ends lost 6 bases and 5 bases, in that order; junction bases with no gene match: 10. CDR3 length equals 15 residues. Germline CDR1 and CDR2: MRHNA and SNTAGT. CDR3: CASSRGQGDSETQYF. As DNA, the CDR3 is TGTGCCAGCAGCCGGGGACAGGGTGATTCGGAGACCCAGTACTTC.

The chain has TRBV29-1 and TRBJ1-1; tentative D call: TRBD1 (5 bases). Germline-derived CDR1 and CDR2 are SQVTM and ANQGSEA. V was pared by 5 bases and J by 3 bases, with 13 bases between. This CDR3 is built from 13 residues. CDR3: CSVTRQRDTEAFF. Here the CDR3 DNA reads TGCAGCGTTACCCGACAGCGGGACACTGAAGCTTTCTTT. Combining the CDR3 with reference TRBV29-1 and TRBJ1-1 gives the whole variable domain SAVISQKPSRDICQRGTSLTIQCQVDSQVTMMFWYRQQPGQSLTLIATANQGSEATYESGFVIDKFPISRPNLTFSTLTVSNMSPEDSSIYLCSVTRQRDTEAFFGQGTRLTVV.